The 10 T cell receptor beta chains below all came from one sample that was sequenced in a study of T cell responses to AZD1222 COVID-19 vaccine. Using immunoSEQ multiplex PCR, the repertoire was profiled, and TCRdb retains in-frame clones only, with some absent. In the table there are 110,000 or so clones, approximately 90% of which are singletons. The sequences come from peripheral blood, collected 28 days after the second AZD1222 dose. These receptors came from an adult who received the AZD1222 COVID-19 vaccine.

V and J are TRBV3-1 (or the pseudogene TRBV3-2) and TRBJ1-1, with a tentative D call TRBD1 (5 bases). The CDR3 runs to 17 residues. V was shortened by 2 bases and J by 7 bases, with 23 bases between the two germline ends. From germline, CDR1 is LGHDT and CDR2 YNNKEL (reference sequence). The CDR3 reads CASSQNLKWDGQDEAFF. The CDR3, as DNA: TGTGCCAGCAGCCAAAATCTCAAATGGGACGGGCAAGATGAAGCTTTCTTT.

This clone was detected only once. The J gene is TRBJ2-5, the V gene TRBV2, with 8 bases fitting TRBD1. Germline loops: CDR1 SNHLY, CDR2 FYNNEI. The ends lost 5 bases at V and 1 base at J; junction bases unmatched: 3. CDR3 length: 14 residues. The CDR3 protein is CASSFQGAQETQYF. The CDR3 DNA is TGTGCCAGCAGTTTTCAGGGGGCCCAAGAGACCCAGTACTTC.

V is TRBV7-2 and J is TRBJ2-2; 10 bases are a match to TRBD2. CDR1 and CDR2 (germline): SGHTA, FQGNSA. The V gene end was trimmed by 9 bases and the J gene end by 1 base; junction bases not matched to a gene: 5. The CDR3 runs to 15 residues. CDR3 amino acids: CASRAGGKNTGELFF. DNA for the CDR3: TGTGCCAGTAGAGCGGGAGGGAAGAACACCGGGGAGCTGTTTTTT.

This clone appeared a few times. The rearrangement joins TRBV27 to TRBJ1-1, with 12 nucleotides matching TRBD1. This CDR3 region has 14 residues. Germline values: CDR1 MNHEY, CDR2 SMNVEV (reference sequence). V shed 5 bases, J shed 6 bases, and the junction held 4 bases outside the gene matches. In DNA, the CDR3 is TGTGCCAGCAGTACCCGGGACAGGGGGCCTGAAGCTTTCTTT. Its translation: CASSTRDRGPEAFF.

This CDR3 is CASSKDEDRGPGNQPQHF. CDR3 DNA: TGTGCCAGCAGCAAAGACGAGGACAGGGGGCCAGGCAATCAGCCCCAGCATTTT. The chain is built from TRBV21-1 and TRBJ1-5; the table's D call TRBD1 went unverified against the DNA. TRBV21-1 is marked as a pseudogene. The length of the CDR3 is 18 residues.

V usage is TRBV6-5 and J usage is TRBJ2-1; D is perhaps TRBD2 (5 bases). In germline, CDR1 is MNHEY, CDR2 SVGAGI. The length of the CDR3 is 15 residues. Deletions cut 5 bases from V and 3 bases from J, with 14 bases between. The CDR3 bases are TGTGCCAGCAGTCCGCTAGGAGGTCTCTACAATGAGCAGTTCTTC. This translates into CASSPLGGLYNEQFF.

The chain carries TRBV7-3 and TRBJ1-1, with no clear D. CDR1 and CDR2 from the germline V gene are SGHTA and FQGTGA. The germline V and J ends were trimmed by 2 bases and 1 base, with 5 bases remaining between them. The CDR3 loop spans 13 amino acids. In DNA, the CDR3 is TGTGCCAGCAGCTTATCAGGGAACACTGAAGCTTTCTTT. Its protein is CASSLSGNTEAFF.

This rearrangement joins TRBV19 to TRBJ1-3; no definite D call. CDR1 is LNHDA, CDR2 SQIVND, per germline (reference sequence). CDR3 length: 14 residues. Trimming pared 5 bases from V and 0 bases from J, leaving 8 bases between. In nucleotides, the CDR3 is TGTGCCAGTAGTCCTGCTGGCTCTGGAAACACCATATATTTT. Protein sequence: CASSPAGSGNTIYF. Using reference TRBV19 and TRBJ1-3 for the parts outside the CDR3, the full variable domain is DGGITQSPKYLFRKEGQNVTLSCEQNLNHDAMYWYRQDPGQGLRLIYYSQIVNDFQKGDIAEGYSVSREKKESFPLTVTSAQKNPTAFYLCASSPAGSGNTIYFGEGSWLTVV.

The J gene is TRBJ2-7, the V gene TRBV19; D is undetermined. The V end was cut by 6 bases, the J end by 0 bases, with 12 bases between. Per germline, CDR1 LNHDA and CDR2 SQIVND (reference sequence). The CDR3 consists of 14 residues. The CDR3 DNA is TGTGCCAGTAGAGCCGACAAGACCTCCTACGAGCAGTACTTC. It translates to CASRADKTSYEQYF.

The V gene is TRBV3-1 (or the pseudogene TRBV3-2), the J gene TRBJ2-7; D perhaps matches TRBD1 (5 bases). The ends were cut back, 6 bases at V and 9 bases at J, with 15 bases in the middle. The CDR3 length is 12 residues. Germline CDR1 LGHDT, CDR2 YNNKEL (reference sequence). The CDR3 sequence is CASSLSGRGQYF. CDR3 in DNA: TGTGCCAGCAGTTTAAGTGGAAGGGGGCAGTACTTC.